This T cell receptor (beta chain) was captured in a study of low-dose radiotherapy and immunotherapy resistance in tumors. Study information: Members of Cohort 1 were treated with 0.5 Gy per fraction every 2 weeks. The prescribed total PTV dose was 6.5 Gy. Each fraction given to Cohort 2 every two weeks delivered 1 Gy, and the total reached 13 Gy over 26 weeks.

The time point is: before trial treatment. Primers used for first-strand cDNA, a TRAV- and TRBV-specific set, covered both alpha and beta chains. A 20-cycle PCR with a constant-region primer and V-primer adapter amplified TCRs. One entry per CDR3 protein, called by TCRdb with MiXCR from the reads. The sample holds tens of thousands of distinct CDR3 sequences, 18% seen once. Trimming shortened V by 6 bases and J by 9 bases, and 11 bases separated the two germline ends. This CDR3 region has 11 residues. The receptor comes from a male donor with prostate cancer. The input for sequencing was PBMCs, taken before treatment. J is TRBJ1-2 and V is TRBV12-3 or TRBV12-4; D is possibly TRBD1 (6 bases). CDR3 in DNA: TGTGCCAGCAGCGAGACAGGACGCTACACCTTC. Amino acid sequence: CASSETGRYTF.